Below, 13 T cell receptor beta chains from the same sample are listed, as sequenced in a study of shared clonotypes between healthy human individuals. TCRdb keeps only in-frame clones here, not all; method: immunoSEQ multiplex PCR. The data contain millions of clones, 93% of them singletons. It was CD45RO-negative cells, positively selected for CCR7, that made up naive CD8 cells, with terminally differentiated effector memory CD45RA+ cells excluded. Sequenced input: naive CD8+ T cells from PBMCs. These receptors were taken from a man between 18 and 35 years old in good health. Some clones in this sample may be carry-over from other donors' samples.

The rearrangement joins TRBV7-8 to TRBJ2-1, with 7 bases matching TRBD2. Trimming at V came to 0 bases and at J to 0 bases, leaving 2 bases not matched to a gene. The CDR3 extends over 16 amino acids. Germline V gives CDR1 SGHVS, CDR2 FQNEAQ. The CDR3: CASSLAGGPSYNEQFF. CDR3 nucleotide sequence: TGTGCCAGCAGCTTAGCGGGAGGGCCCTCCTACAATGAGCAGTTCTTC.

As concerns this clone: Other DNA sequences of this sample code for an identical CDR3. The chain joins TRBV28 to TRBJ2-7; 8 bases align to TRBD1. Germline CDR1 and CDR2: MDHEN and SYDVKM. J gave up 3 bases and V 4 bases, and 5 bases lay outside the gene matches. The CDR3 has 14 amino acids. This chain's CDR3 is CASSWTGSSYEQYF. The CDR3 coding sequence is TGTGCCAGCAGTTGGACAGGGTCCAGCTACGAGCAGTACTTC.

This chain joins TRBV25-1 and TRBJ2-7, with D possibly being TRBD1 (5 bases). The V and J ends lost 6 bases and 1 base respectively, with 19 bases between them. Germline-derived CDR1 and CDR2 are MGHDK and SYGVNS. The CDR3 runs to 16 residues. The CDR3 protein is CASRQGRIPASYEQYF. The CDR3 coding sequence is TGTGCCAGCAGGCAGGGTAGGATACCTGCATCCTACGAGCAGTACTTC.

The chain uses TRBV6-1 and TRBJ1-2; weak D call: TRBD1 (5 bases). Trimming removed 8 bases at V and 3 bases at J, with 7 bases between. CDR1 is MNHNS, CDR2 SASEGT, per germline. This CDR3 is 11 amino acids long. The CDR3 sequence: CASGTYYGYTF. DNA of the CDR3: TGTGCCAGCGGGACTTACTATGGCTACACCTTC.

The chain recombines TRBV30 with TRBJ2-5; D not certain. Germline values: CDR1 GTSNPN, CDR2 SVGIG (reference sequence). This CDR3 region has 13 residues. Trimming cost V 2 bases and J 9 bases, with 16 bases left between them. CDR3 in amino acids: CAWSNGFDRAQYF. CDR3 sequence (DNA): TGTGCCTGGAGTAACGGGTTTGATAGGGCCCAGTACTTC.

This clone showed up just once. The chain recombines TRBV5-6 with TRBJ2-1; 11 bases line up with TRBD2. The CDR3 totals 14 residues. V dropped 7 bases and J dropped 4; count of bases not matched to a gene: 4. Germline CDR1 reads SGHDT; CDR2 reads YYEEEE. The CDR3 loop reads CASVSSGRYNEQFF. The CDR3 bases are TGTGCCAGCGTCTCTAGCGGGAGGTACAATGAGCAGTTCTTC.

In regard to this clone: Other DNA sequences within the sample encode an identical CDR3. This chain's CDR3 is CASSLTGGPNEQFF. As DNA, the CDR3 is TGCGCCAGCAGCTTGACGGGAGGGCCGAATGAGCAGTTCTTC. The V gene is TRBV5-1, the J gene TRBJ2-1; 8 nucleotides agree with TRBD2. The germline V gene has CDR1 SGHRS and CDR2 YFSETQ. The CDR3 totals 14 residues. After removal of 1 base from V and 7 bases from J, the junction contained 4 bases not matched to a gene.

The rearrangement joins TRBV9 to TRBJ2-7; TRBD2 matches 10 bases. Germline lookup yields CDR1 SGDLS and CDR2 YYNGEE. The CDR3 consists of 16 residues. V lost 4 bases, J lost 2 bases, and 9 bases stayed unmatched. CDR3 DNA: TGTGCCAGCAGCCCAACTAGCGGGGCCGGAGCCTACGAGCAGTACTTC. Protein product: CASSPTSGAGAYEQYF.

The chain combines TRBV27 with TRBJ2-6, with no clear D. The CDR3 has 16 amino acids. Deletions cut 6 bases from V and 4 bases from J, with 16 bases between. Germline CDR1 reads MNHEY; CDR2 reads SMNVEV (reference sequence). The CDR3 DNA reads as TGTGCCAGCAGCCCCTCGCAGGTTTCGGGGGCCAACGTCCTGACTTTC. It specifies CASSPSQVSGANVLTF.

The chain is built from TRBV28 and TRBJ2-7; 7 bases align to TRBD1. Germline lookup yields CDR1 MDHEN and CDR2 SYDVKM. Trimming removed 3 bases from V and 1 base from J; junction bases left unmatched: 21. The CDR3 consists of 20 residues. In DNA, the CDR3 is TGTGCCAGCAGTTTCTCACGGGATGGGACAGTCCTAGGACCTTCCTACGAGCAGTACTTC. It encodes CASSFSRDGTVLGPSYEQYF. The whole variable domain, remainder taken from reference TRBV28 and TRBJ2-7, is DVKVTQSSRYLVKRTGEKVFLECVQDMDHENMFWYRQDPGLGLRLIYFSYDVKMKEKGDIPEGYSVSREKKERFSLILESASTNQTSMYLCASSFSRDGTVLGPSYEQYFGPGTRLTVT.

The rearrangement joins TRBV29-1 to TRBJ1-2, with D perhaps TRBD1 (5 bases). The V end lost 7 bases, the J end lost 2 bases, and 8 bases lay between the germline ends. The V gene's germline CDR1 is SQVTM and CDR2 ANQGSEA. The CDR3 consists of 11 residues. In nucleotides, the CDR3 is TGCAGCGCCGGGACCAACTATGGCTACACCTTC. Encoded protein: CSAGTNYGYTF.

V usage is TRBV18 and J usage is TRBJ2-1; D not certain. With 6 bases removed from V and 4 bases from J, the gap between germline ends came to 16 bases. CDR1 and CDR2 (germline): KGHSH, LQKENI. This CDR3 has 15 residues. The CDR3 protein is CASSLDTRVYNEQFF. The CDR3 DNA reads TGTGCCAGCTCCCTTGACACGCGAGTTTACAATGAGCAGTTCTTC.

The chain links TRBV4-3 to TRBJ2-2; 10 bases line up with TRBD2. With V trimmed by 0 bases and J by 0 bases, 10 bases remained unmatched. Germline assignment: CDR1 LGHNA and CDR2 YSLEER. The length of the CDR3 is 20 residues. CDR3 in amino acids: CASSQDGLAESLTNTGELFF. In DNA form, the CDR3 reads TGCGCCAGCAGCCAAGATGGACTAGCGGAGAGCCTGACGAACACCGGGGAGCTGTTTTTT.